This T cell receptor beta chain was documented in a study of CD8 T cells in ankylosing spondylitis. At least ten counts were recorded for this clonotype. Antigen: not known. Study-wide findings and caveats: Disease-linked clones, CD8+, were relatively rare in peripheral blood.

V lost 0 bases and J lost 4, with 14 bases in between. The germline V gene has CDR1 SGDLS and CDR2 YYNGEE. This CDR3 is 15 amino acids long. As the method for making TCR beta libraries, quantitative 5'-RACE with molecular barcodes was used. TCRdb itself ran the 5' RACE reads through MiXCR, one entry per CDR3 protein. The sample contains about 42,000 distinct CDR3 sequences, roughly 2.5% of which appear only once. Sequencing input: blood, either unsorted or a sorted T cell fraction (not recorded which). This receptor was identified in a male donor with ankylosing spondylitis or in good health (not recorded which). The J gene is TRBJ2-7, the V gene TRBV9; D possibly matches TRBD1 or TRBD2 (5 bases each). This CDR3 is CASSVGGAEMYEQYF. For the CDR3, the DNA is TGTGCCAGCAGCGTAGGAGGGGCGGAAATGTACGAGCAGTACTTC. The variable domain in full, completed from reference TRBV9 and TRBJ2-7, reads DSGVTQTPKHLITATGQRVTLRCSPRSGDLSVYWYQQSLDQGLQFLIQYYNGEERAKGNILERFSAQQFPDLHSELNLSSLELGDSALYFCASSVGGAEMYEQYFGPGTRLTVT.